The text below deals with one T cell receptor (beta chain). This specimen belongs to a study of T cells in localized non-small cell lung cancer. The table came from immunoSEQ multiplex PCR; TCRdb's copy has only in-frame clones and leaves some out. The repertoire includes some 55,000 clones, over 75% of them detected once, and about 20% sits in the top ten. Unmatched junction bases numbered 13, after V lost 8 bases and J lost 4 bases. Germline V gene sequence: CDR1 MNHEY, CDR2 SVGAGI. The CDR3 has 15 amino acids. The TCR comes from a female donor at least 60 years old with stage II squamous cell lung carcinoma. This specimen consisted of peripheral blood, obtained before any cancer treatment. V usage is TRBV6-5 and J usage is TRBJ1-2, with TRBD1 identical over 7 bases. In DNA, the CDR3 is TGTGCCAGCGGACCAATTGGGACAGCCACCTATGGCTACACCTTC. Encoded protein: CASGPIGTATYGYTF.